The clone carrying this TCR beta chain was picked up a small number of times. One end of the junction does not line up with germline, which may come from a read error. The length of the CDR3 is 14 residues. Germline CDR1 reads MNHEY; CDR2 reads SVGAGI. These data originate in a study of human T cells and chemical hapten exposure. Study background: Sensitizing treatment utilized 2% DPC over a roughly 2 cm by roughly 2 cm portion of upper inner arm skin. Upper back patch tests used 0.01% DPC, scored after 6 days.

TCRdb used MiXCR to reprocess the RACE reads, holding one entry per CDR3 protein. This table holds 350,000 to 400,000 distinct CDR3 sequences, about 6% found once. As to time point: patch test 2, 6 weeks after DPC sensitization. The treatment denotes: therapeutic diphenylcyclopropenone sensitization with weekly scalp DPC. The chain recombines TRBV6-5 with TRBJ1-3; D may be TRBD1 (6 bases). The receptor was isolated from a woman between 18 and 29 years old with alopecia areata. Some clones in this sample may be carry-over from other donors' samples. The sample here was whole blood, taken in connection with sensitization to the hapten diphenylcyclopropenone (DPC). CDR3 in DNA: TGTGCCACCAGTTACGGGGGGCTCGGAAACACCATATATTTT. It is translated as CATSYGGLGNTIYF.